This TCR beta chain was captured in a study of OX40 agonist ivuxolimab in advanced cancers. Whole-study context: Across the patients, intravenous ivuxolimab was delivered every 2 weeks at 0.01 to 10 mg/kg. Among those enrolled, mean age was 60 years (range about 23 to 80) and over 70% were male.

Samples of blood were obtained at baseline, on cycle 4 day 1, and on cycle 7 day 1. Only a few counts were recorded for this clone. Germline CDR1 and CDR2: GTSNPN and SVGIG (reference sequence). V was shortened by 3 bases and J by 3 bases, with 11 bases between the two germline ends. The CDR3 spans 14 residues. Only in-frame clones appear in the TCRdb table, and some are missing; sequencing was by immunoSEQ multiplex PCR. Of over 5,000 clones listed, around four fifths are singletons. The rearrangement links TRBV30 to TRBJ1-4; a possible D gene is TRBD1 (5 bases). The receptor comes from an adult with an advanced solid tumor such as melanoma, head and neck, liver or kidney cancer. The sample was CD4+ or CD8+ T cells sorted from blood, taken in a trial of the OX40 agonist ivuxolimab. CDR3 in DNA: TGTGCCTGGAGCCAGGGTTCCTCTAATGAAAAACTGTTTTTT. Translating it yields CAWSQGSSNEKLFF.